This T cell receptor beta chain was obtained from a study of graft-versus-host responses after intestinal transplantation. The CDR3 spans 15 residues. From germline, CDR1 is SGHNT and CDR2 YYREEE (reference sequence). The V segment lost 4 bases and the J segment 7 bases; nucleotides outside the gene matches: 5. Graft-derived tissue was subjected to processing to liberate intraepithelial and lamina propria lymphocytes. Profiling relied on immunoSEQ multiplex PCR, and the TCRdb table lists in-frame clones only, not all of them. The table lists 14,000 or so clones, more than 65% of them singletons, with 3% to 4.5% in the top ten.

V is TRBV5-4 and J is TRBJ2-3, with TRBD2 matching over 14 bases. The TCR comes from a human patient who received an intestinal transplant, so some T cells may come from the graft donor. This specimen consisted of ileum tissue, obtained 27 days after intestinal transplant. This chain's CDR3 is CASSRLAGGSHTQYF. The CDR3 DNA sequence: TGTGCCAGCAGCCGACTAGCGGGGGGGTCACATACGCAGTATTTT.